This TCR beta chain derives from a study of a mutant IDH1 vaccine in newly diagnosed glioma. Study overall: Vaccination began 4-6 weeks post radiotherapy alone, or with temozolomide cycles. Study conclusions and caveats: Top-clonotype changes in peripheral T cells seemed unrelated to pseudoprogression. Vaccine-induced immune responses occurred in over 80% of patients.

CDR3 length: 14 residues. Trimming shortened V by 1 base and J by 2 bases, and 7 bases separated the two germline ends. Germline assignment: CDR1 SGHAT and CDR2 FQNNGV. As concerns this clone: The target antigen is unknown.

Sequencing used immunoSEQ multiplex PCR; TCRdb keeps in-frame clones, though not all of them. This table holds approximately 100,000 clones, nearly 90% found once. As for time point: week 47, end of study. Doses consisted of 300 ug of mutant IDH1 20-mer peptide each, paired with topical imiquimod. The material sequenced was PBMCs, taken from a glioma patient whose treatment included an IDH1 peptide vaccine. The receptor was isolated from a woman between 50 and 59 years old with glioma. The chain couples TRBV11-2 to TRBJ2-3; D gene uncertain. CDR3 DNA: TGTGCCAGCAGCTTAGCCTCTTACACAGATACGCAGTATTTT. Translation gives CASSLASYTDTQYF.